This T cell receptor beta chain appears in the sequencing data of a study of T cell responses to AZD1222 COVID-19 vaccine. This clone was seen a handful of times. Its antigen is unidentified. Study outcomes and limitations: Clonal diversity was possibly underestimated, and white British individuals and females predominated among donors. Two AZD1222 administrations were followed by greater Spike-specific TCR breadth and depth.

V gave up 11 bases and J gave up 7 bases, with 15 bases separating them. CDR1 and CDR2 (germline): MGHDK, SYGVNS. The CDR3 consists of 11 residues. Using immunoSEQ multiplex PCR, the repertoire was profiled, and TCRdb retains in-frame clones only, with some absent. The sample shows 100,000 to 150,000 clones, about 91% of them seen only once. This sequence was found in an adult in good health. This chain connects TRBV25-1 to TRBJ2-7; D remains ambiguous. The specimen comprised peripheral blood, sampled on day 0 of AZD1222 vaccination. The CDR3 reads CALPGPEEQYF. In DNA, the CDR3 is TGTGCCCTTCCGGGCCCGGAAGAGCAGTACTTC.